This TCR beta chain was observed in a study of T cell responses to AZD1222 COVID-19 vaccine. Produced via immunoSEQ multiplex PCR; TCRdb's table is partial and in-frame only. The sample consists of some 70,000 clones, 84% of them appearing once. About this clone: The antigen is undetermined.

From germline, CDR1 is LNHDA and CDR2 SQIVND (reference sequence). This CDR3 contains 13 residues. V gave up 4 bases and J gave up 6 bases, with 9 bases separating them. Study outcomes and limitations: The study sampled repertoires only after the peak T cell response. Seropositive at baseline were only a handful of AZD1222 recipients.

The sequences come from peripheral blood, collected on day 0 of AZD1222 vaccination. This clonotype was sampled from an adult in good health. The chain couples TRBV19 to TRBJ1-4; D remains unclear. As DNA, the CDR3 is TGTGCCAGTAGTACCGCCTGGGATGAAAAACTGTTTTTT. Translation: CASSTAWDEKLFF.